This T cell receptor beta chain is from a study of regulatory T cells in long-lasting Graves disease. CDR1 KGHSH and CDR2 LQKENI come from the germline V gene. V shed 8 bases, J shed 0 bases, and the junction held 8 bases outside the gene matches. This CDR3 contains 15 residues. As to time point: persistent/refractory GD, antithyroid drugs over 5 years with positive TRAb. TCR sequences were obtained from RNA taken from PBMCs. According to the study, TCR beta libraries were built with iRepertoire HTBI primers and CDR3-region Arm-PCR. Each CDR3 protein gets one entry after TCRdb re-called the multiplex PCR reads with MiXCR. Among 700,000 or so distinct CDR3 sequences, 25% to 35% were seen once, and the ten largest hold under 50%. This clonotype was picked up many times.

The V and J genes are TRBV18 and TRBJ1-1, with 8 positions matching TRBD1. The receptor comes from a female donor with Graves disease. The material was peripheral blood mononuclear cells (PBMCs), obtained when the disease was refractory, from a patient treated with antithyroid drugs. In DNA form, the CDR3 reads TGTGCCAGCAGCCCTGGACAGGGTATGAACACTGAAGCTTTCTTT. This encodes CASSPGQGMNTEAFF.